The present TCR beta chain was sequenced within a study of T cells in Graves' hyperthyroidism and ophthalmopathy. About the study: Blood was drawn when the patient was first diagnosed and still untreated.

Amplification targeted TCR beta CDR3 regions from RNA transcripts. During a first-round RT-PCR of the TCR CDR3, the HTBI primer set was used. TCRdb fed the multiplex PCR reads into MiXCR, producing one record per CDR3 protein. The sample lists 160,000 or so distinct CDR3 sequences; over 8% were seen once. Each diagnosis was grounded in clinical symptoms, serum thyroxine and TRAb, thyroid ultrasound, and orbital computed tomography. This clonotype was seen repeatedly, ten times or more. What it recognizes is unknown. Study observations and caveats: In validation, the model predicted ophthalmopathy. These predictions came a median about 6.5 months before onset.

The sample was blood. This TCR derives from a woman between 18 and 29 years old with Graves' hyperthyroidism that later progressed to Graves' ophthalmopathy.

The chain's CDR3 is CASSDHREASPLHF. CDR3 coding DNA: TGTGCCAGCAGTGACCACAGGGAGGCTTCACCCCTCCACTTT. V gene TRBV6-1 combines with J gene TRBJ1-6; TRBD1 might be the D (6 bases). V dropped 3 bases and J dropped 9 bases, with 12 bases sitting between them. Germline CDR1 is MNHNS and CDR2 is SASEGT. The CDR3 sequence is 14 residues long.